These 12 T cell receptor beta chains originate from one sample sequenced in a study of cytomegalovirus exposure and HLA in healthy donors. Primers included in the PCR were 60 Vbeta and 13 Jbeta primers. The repertoire was sequenced with immunoSEQ multiplex PCR; TCRdb's copy has only in-frame clones and lacks some. The profile shows 150,000 or so clones, 84% of them singletons. Material for sequencing was PBMCs. All receptors derive from a boy between 2 and 10 years old in good health and CMV-seronegative.

The chain carries TRBV28 and TRBJ2-1; 7 positions match TRBD2. After removal of 6 bases from V and 4 bases from J, the junction contained 6 bases not matched to a gene. CDR1 is MDHEN and CDR2 is SYDVKM in the germline V gene. The length of the CDR3 is 14 residues. The DNA of the CDR3 is TGTGCCAGCAGCCTCCCGGGAGGTTACAATGAGCAGTTCTTC. Its protein product is CASSLPGGYNEQFF.

This rearrangement joins TRBV9 to TRBJ1-1; 8 bases fit TRBD1. Trimming cost V 4 bases and J 6 bases; bases outside gene matches: 5. Germline lookup yields CDR1 SGDLS and CDR2 YYNGEE. The CDR3 is made up of 13 amino acids. The DNA for the CDR3 is TGTGCCAGCAGCCCCCGGACAGGGTCTGAAGCTTTCTTT. This sequence encodes CASSPRTGSEAFF.

J is TRBJ1-2 and V is TRBV9; TRBD1 matches 7 bases. This CDR3 comprises 15 residues. Germline V gene lookup returns CDR1 SGDLS and CDR2 YYNGEE. The trim removed 4 bases at V and 0 bases at J, leaving 6 bases unmatched. In nucleotides, the CDR3 is TGTGCCAGCAGCAACCAGGGGGTAGCTAACTATGGCTACACCTTC. This translates into CASSNQGVANYGYTF.

J is TRBJ2-7 and V is TRBV19, with a weak D call TRBD1 (6 bases). Germline CDR1 and CDR2: LNHDA and SQIVND (reference sequence). This CDR3 spans 15 amino acids. Trimming removed 5 bases from V and 3 bases from J, with 17 bases in between. The CDR3 DNA is TGTGCCAGTAGTTCCTCCTGGGGGCCGGGCTACGAGCAGTACTTC. This gives the protein CASSSSWGPGYEQYF.

The chain joins TRBV20-1 to TRBJ1-1; 9 nucleotides line up with TRBD1. With V trimmed by 6 bases and J by 9 bases, 5 bases remained unmatched. CDR1 DFQATT and CDR2 SNEGSKA come from the germline V gene (reference sequence). The CDR3 totals 11 residues. In nucleotides, the CDR3 is TGCAGTGCGACCGGGACAGGGAAAGCTTTCTTT. It is translated as CSATGTGKAFF.

V and J are TRBV28 and TRBJ1-2; D gene uncertain. Germline CDR1 and CDR2: MDHEN and SYDVKM. V lost 5 bases and J lost 6, with 13 bases in between. The CDR3 length is 13 residues. The CDR3 loop is CASSPSDRHGYTF. Here the CDR3 DNA reads TGTGCCAGCAGTCCCAGCGACCGGCATGGCTACACCTTC.

The chain carries TRBV4-1 and TRBJ2-7; 11 bases line up with TRBD2. After removal of 0 bases from V and 4 bases from J, the junction contained 2 bases not matched to a gene. Per germline, CDR1 MGHRA and CDR2 YSYEKL. The CDR3 extends over 15 amino acids. The CDR3 sequence: CASSQEGTSGYEQYF. Written as DNA, the CDR3 is TGCGCCAGCAGCCAAGAGGGGACTAGCGGATACGAGCAGTACTTC.

Worth noting for this clone: Mismatch with germline at one junction end may stem from a read error. The chain employs TRBV7-3 and TRBJ2-1, with 13 bases matching TRBD2. CDR1 is SGHTA, CDR2 FQGTGA, per germline. This CDR3 spans 15 amino acids. In DNA form, the CDR3 reads TGTGCCAGCAGTTGGACTAGCGGGAGTCACAATGGCCAGGTCTTC. It specifies CASSWTSGSHNGQVF.

The V and J genes are TRBV5-8 and TRBJ2-6; TRBD1 might be the D (6 bases). The V and J ends lost 7 bases and 4 bases respectively, with 15 bases between them. The CDR3 consists of 15 residues. The germline V gene has CDR1 SGHTS and CDR2 YDEGEE. The CDR3 loop reads CASGPQGVGANVLTF. The DNA for the CDR3 is TGTGCCAGCGGACCACAGGGAGTGGGGGCCAACGTCCTGACTTTC.

The CDR3 region is CASSEVYTHTGELFF. In nucleotides, the CDR3 is TGTGCCAGCAGTGAGGTCTATACTCACACCGGGGAGCTGTTTTTT. The chain combines TRBV2 with TRBJ2-2; no reliable D call. This CDR3 is built from 15 residues. Germline V lookup: CDR1 SNHLY, CDR2 FYNNEI. With 3 bases removed from V and 3 bases from J, the gap between germline ends came to 11 bases.

This clone was found a few times. V gene TRBV10-3 combines with J gene TRBJ2-7; D uncertain. Trimming took 7 bases from V and 0 from J, leaving 16 bases between them. The CDR3 spans 15 residues. The V gene's germline CDR1 is ENHRY and CDR2 SYGVKD. The CDR3 DNA reads as TGTGCCATCACTCCACGGGTTGGAAGCTCCTACGAGCAGTACTTC. Translated, it gives CAITPRVGSSYEQYF.

The genes are TRBV6-6 and TRBJ2-7; D might be TRBD2 (5 bases). The CDR3 has 16 amino acids. CDR1 and CDR2 from the germline V gene are MNHNY and SVGAGI (reference sequence). With 0 bases removed from V and 6 bases from J, the gap between germline ends came to 18 bases. CDR3: CASSYSVRLRSGEQYF. The CDR3, as DNA: TGTGCCAGCAGTTACTCGGTTAGGCTCCGAAGCGGCGAGCAGTACTTC.